This T cell receptor beta chain came from a study of cytomegalovirus exposure and HLA in healthy donors. With 3 bases removed from V and 9 bases from J, the gap between germline ends came to 16 bases. CDR1 is SGHDT, CDR2 YYEEEE, per germline. This CDR3 has 15 residues. PCR was performed using 60 Vbeta and 13 Jbeta primers. Here immunoSEQ multiplex PCR was the method, and the copy in TCRdb shows in-frame clones only, minus some. The profile shows more than 100,000 clones, roughly 80% of them singletons. This clone was observed a single time. The TCR was taken from a female donor in good health and CMV-seropositive. Specimen: PBMCs. The rearrangement links TRBV5-6 to TRBJ1-6; no clear D gene. The CDR3 sequence: CASSYRSYKISPLHF. CDR3 bases: TGTGCCAGCAGCTACCGGAGTTATAAGATTTCACCCCTCCACTTT.